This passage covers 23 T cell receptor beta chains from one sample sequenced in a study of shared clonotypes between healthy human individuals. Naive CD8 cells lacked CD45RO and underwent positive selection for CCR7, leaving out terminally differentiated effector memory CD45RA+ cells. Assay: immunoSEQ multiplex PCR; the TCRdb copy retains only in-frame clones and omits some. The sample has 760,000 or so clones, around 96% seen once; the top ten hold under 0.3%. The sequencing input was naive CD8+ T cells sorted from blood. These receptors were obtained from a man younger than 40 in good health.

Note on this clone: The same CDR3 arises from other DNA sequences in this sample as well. The CDR3 spells CASSLAGLGDYEQYF. The CDR3 DNA reads as TGTGCCAGCAGTTTAGCCGGGCTCGGCGACTACGAGCAGTACTTC. The chain carries TRBV27 and TRBJ2-7, with D unclear. There are 15 residues in the CDR3. Germline CDR1 MNHEY, CDR2 SMNVEV (reference sequence). The V end was cut by 2 bases, the J end by 3 bases, with 14 bases between.

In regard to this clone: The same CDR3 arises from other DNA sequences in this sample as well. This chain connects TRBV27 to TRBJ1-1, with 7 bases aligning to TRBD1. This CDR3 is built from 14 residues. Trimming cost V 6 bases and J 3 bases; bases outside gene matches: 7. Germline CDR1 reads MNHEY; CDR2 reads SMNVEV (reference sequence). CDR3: CASSLQGRYTEAFF. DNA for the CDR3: TGTGCCAGCAGCTTACAGGGGCGGTACACTGAAGCTTTCTTT.

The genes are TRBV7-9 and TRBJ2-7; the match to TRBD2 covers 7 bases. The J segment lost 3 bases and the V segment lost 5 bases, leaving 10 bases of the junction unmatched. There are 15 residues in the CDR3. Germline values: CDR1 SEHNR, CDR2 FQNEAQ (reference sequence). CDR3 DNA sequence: TGTGCCAGCAGCATTCTTGAGCGGGATATCTACGAGCAGTACTTC. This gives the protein CASSILERDIYEQYF.

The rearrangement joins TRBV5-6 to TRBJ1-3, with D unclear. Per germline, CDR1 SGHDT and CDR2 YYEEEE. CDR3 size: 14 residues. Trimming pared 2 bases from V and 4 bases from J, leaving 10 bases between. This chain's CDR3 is CASSFWGGGNTIYF. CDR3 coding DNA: TGTGCCAGCAGCTTCTGGGGAGGCGGAAACACCATATATTTT.

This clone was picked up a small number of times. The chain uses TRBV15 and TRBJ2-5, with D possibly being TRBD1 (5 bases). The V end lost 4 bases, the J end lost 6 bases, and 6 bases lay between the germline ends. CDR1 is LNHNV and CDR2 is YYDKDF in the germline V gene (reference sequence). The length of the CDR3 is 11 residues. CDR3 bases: TGTGCCACCAGCACAGGGAAGACCCAGTACTTC. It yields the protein CATSTGKTQYF.

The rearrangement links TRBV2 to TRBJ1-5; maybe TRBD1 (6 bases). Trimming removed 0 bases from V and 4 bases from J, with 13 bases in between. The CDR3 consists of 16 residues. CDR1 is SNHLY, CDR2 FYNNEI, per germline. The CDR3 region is CASSEASGDPNQPQHF. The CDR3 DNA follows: TGTGCCAGCAGTGAAGCGTCAGGGGATCCGAATCAGCCCCAGCATTTT.

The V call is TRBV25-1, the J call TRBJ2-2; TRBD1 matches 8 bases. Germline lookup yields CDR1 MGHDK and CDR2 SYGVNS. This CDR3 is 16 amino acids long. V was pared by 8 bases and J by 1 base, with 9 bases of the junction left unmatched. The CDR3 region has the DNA TGTGCCAGCTTCGGACAGGGCAAAGTGAACACCGGGGAGCTGTTTTTT. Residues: CASFGQGKVNTGELFF.

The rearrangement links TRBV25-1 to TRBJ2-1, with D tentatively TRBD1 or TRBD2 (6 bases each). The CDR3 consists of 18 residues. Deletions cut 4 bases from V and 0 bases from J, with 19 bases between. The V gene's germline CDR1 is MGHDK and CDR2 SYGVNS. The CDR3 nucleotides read TGTGCCAGCAGTGTGGGGGGCTGGGGGTCGAGCTCCTACAATGAGCAGTTCTTC. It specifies CASSVGGWGSSSYNEQFF.

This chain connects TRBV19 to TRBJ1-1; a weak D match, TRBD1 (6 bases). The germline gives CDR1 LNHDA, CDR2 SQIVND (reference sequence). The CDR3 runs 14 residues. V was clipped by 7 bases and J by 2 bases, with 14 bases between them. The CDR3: CASNQYRVNTEAFF. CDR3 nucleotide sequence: TGTGCCAGTAATCAGTACAGGGTCAACACTGAAGCTTTCTTT. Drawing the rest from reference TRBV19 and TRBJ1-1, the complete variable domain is DGGITQSPKYLFRKEGQNVTLSCEQNLNHDAMYWYRQDPGQGLRLIYYSQIVNDFQKGDIAEGYSVSREKKESFPLTVTSAQKNPTAFYLCASNQYRVNTEAFFGQGTRLTVV.

The DNA of the CDR3 is TGCAGCGTTGAACAGGCGGTAGCTGGAAACACCATATATTTT. Translated: CSVEQAVAGNTIYF. The chain recombines TRBV29-1 with TRBJ1-3, with D hard to call. CDR3 length: 14 amino acids. Germline lookup yields CDR1 SQVTM and CDR2 ANQGSEA. With 2 bases removed from V and 2 bases from J, the gap between germline ends came to 10 bases.

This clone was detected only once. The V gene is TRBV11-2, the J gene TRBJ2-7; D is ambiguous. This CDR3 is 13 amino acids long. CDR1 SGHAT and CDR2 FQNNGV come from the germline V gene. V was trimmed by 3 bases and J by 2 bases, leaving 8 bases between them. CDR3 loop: CASSFTVAYEQYF. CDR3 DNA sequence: TGTGCCAGCAGCTTTACGGTAGCCTACGAGCAGTACTTC.

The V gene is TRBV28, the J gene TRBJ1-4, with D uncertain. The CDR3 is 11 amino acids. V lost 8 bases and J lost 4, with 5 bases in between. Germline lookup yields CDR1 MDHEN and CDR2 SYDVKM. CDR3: CASGFNEKLFF. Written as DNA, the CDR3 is TGTGCCAGCGGGTTTAATGAAAAACTGTTTTTT.

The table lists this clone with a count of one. The CDR3 DNA follows: TGTGCCAGCAGCTTAGCGGGGTTGTACACTGAAGCTTTCTTT. Translated: CASSLAGLYTEAFF. This chain connects TRBV7-9 to TRBJ1-1, with D uncertain. Germline V gene lookup returns CDR1 SEHNR and CDR2 FQNEAQ (reference sequence). Trimming left V 0 bases short and J 3 bases short, with 8 bases between. This CDR3 has 14 amino acids.

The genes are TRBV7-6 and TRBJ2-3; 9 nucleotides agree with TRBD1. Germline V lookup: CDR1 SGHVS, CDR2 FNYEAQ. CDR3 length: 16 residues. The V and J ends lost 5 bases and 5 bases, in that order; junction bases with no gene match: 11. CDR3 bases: TGTGCCAGCAGCGGAGACACAGGGGGCGCGGGAGATACGCAGTATTTT. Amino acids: CASSGDTGGAGDTQYF.

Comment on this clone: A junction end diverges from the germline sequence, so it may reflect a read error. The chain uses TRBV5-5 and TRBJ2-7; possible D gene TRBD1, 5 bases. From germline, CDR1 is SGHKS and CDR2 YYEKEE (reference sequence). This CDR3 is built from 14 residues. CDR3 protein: CASTLAGFGYEQYF. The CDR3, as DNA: TGTGCCAGCACCTTGGCAGGGTTTGGCTACGAGCAGTACTTC.

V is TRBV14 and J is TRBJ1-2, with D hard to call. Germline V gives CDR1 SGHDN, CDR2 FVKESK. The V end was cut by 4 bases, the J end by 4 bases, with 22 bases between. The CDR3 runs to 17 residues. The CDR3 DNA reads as TGTGCCAGCAGCCTCTCCTCCAACGTGGGTATAGGCTATGGCTACACCTTC. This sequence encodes CASSLSSNVGIGYGYTF.

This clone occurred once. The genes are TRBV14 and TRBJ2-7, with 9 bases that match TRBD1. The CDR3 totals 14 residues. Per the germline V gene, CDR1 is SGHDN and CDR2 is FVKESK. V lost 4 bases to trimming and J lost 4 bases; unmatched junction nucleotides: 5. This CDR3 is CASSPGTGRYEQYF. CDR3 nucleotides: TGTGCCAGCAGCCCCGGGACAGGGAGGTACGAGCAGTACTTC.

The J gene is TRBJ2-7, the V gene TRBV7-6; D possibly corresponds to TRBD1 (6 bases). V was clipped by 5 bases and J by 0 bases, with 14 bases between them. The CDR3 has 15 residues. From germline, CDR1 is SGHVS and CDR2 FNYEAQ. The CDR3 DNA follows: TGTGCCAGCAGCCCTGGACAGAGTTACTCCTACGAGCAGTACTTC. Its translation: CASSPGQSYSYEQYF.

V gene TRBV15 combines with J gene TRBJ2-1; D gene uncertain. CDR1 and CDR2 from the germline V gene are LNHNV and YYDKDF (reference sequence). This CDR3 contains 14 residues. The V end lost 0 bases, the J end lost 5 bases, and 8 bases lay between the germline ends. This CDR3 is CATSRDTHDNEQFF. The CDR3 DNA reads TGTGCCACCAGCAGAGACACCCACGACAATGAGCAGTTCTTC.

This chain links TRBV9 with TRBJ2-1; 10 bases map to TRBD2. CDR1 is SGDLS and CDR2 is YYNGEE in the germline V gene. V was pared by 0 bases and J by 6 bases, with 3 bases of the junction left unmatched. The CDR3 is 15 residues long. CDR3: CASSVGLAGANEQFF. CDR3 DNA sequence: TGTGCCAGCAGCGTAGGGCTAGCGGGGGCCAATGAGCAGTTCTTC.

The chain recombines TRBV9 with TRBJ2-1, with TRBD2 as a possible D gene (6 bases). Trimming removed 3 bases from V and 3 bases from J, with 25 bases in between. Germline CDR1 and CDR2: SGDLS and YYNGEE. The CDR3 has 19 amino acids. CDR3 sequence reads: CASSGTTGFGRWGYNEQFF. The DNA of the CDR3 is TGTGCCAGCAGCGGGACTACAGGATTCGGGAGATGGGGCTACAATGAGCAGTTCTTC. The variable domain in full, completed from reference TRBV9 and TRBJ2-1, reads DSGVTQTPKHLITATGQRVTLRCSPRSGDLSVYWYQQSLDQGLQFLIQYYNGEERAKGNILERFSAQQFPDLHSELNLSSLELGDSALYFCASSGTTGFGRWGYNEQFFGPGTRLTVL.

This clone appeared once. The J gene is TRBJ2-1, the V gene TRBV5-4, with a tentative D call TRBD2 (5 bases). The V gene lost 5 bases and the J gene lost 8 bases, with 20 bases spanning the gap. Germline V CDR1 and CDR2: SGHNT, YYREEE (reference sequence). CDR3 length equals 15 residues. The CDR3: CASSTGESDFDEQFF. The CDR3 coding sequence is TGTGCCAGCAGTACCGGGGAGTCGGACTTCGATGAGCAGTTCTTC.

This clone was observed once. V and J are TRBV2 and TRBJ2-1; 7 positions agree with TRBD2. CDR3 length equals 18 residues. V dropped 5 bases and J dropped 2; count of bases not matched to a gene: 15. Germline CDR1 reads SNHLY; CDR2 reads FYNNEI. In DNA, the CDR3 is TGTGCCAGCAGTACAAGAGATCTAGCGGAATCCACCTACAATGAGCAGTTCTTC. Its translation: CASSTRDLAESTYNEQFF.